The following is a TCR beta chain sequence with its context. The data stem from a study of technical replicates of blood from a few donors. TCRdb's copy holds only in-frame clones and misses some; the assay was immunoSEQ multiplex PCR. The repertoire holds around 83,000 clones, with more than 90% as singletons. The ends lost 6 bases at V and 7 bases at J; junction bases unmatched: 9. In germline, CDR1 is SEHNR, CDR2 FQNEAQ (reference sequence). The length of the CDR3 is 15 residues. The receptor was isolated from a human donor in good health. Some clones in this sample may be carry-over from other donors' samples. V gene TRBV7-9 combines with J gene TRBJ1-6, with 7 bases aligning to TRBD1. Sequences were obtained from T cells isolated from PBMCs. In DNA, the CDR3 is TGTGCCAGCAGTCACATCCGGGACAGCAATTCACCCCTCCACTTT. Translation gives CASSHIRDSNSPLHF.